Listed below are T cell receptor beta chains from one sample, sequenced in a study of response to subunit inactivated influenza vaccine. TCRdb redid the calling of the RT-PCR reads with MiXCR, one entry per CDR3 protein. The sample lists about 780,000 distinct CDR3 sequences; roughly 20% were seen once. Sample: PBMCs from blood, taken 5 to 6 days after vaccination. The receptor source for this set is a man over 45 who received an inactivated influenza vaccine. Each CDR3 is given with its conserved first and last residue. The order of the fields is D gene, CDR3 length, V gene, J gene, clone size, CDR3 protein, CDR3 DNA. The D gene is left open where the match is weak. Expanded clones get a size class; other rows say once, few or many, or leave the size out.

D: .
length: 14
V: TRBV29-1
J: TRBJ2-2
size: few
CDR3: CSVVGWENTGELFF
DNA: TGCAGCGTTGTCGGCTGGGAGAACACCGGGGAGCTGTTTTTT

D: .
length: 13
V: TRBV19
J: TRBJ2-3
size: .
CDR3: CASSVRGADTQYF
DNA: TGTGCCAGTAGTGTCCGGGGGGCCGATACGCAGTATTTT

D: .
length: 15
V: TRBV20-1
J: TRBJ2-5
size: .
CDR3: CSARAPVRADGTQYF
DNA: TGCAGTGCTAGAGCGCCCGTCCGGGCGGATGGGACCCAGTACTTC

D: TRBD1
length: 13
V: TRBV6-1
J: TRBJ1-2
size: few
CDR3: CASNRGGDYGYTF
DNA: TGTGCCAGCAACAGGGGGGGAGACTATGGCTACACCTTC

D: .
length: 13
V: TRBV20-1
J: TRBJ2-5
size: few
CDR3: CSARSWGKETQYF
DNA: TGCAGTGCTAGATCCTGGGGGAAGGAGACCCAGTACTTC

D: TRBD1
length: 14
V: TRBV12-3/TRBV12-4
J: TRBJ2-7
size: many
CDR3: CASARTGVMYEQYF
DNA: TGTGCCAGCGCAAGGACAGGGGTTATGTACGAGCAGTACTTC

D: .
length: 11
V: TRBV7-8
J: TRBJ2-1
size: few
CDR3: CASSNKRGQFF
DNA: TGTGCCAGCAGCAACAAGAGGGGGCAGTTCTTC

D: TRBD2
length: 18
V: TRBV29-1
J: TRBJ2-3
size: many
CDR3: CSVGAGGPGLAGADTQYF
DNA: TGCAGCGTTGGGGCAGGGGGACCGGGACTAGCGGGTGCAGATACGCAGTATTTT

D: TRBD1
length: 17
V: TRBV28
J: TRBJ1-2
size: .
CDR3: CASSFRSWTGVNYGYTF
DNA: TGTGCCAGCAGTTTTCGAAGCTGGACAGGGGTCAACTATGGCTACACCTTC

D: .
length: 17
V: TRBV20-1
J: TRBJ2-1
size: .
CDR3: CSARAFGLVSSYNEQFF
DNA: TGCAGTGCTAGAGCGTTCGGACTCGTCAGCTCCTACAATGAGCAGTTCTTC

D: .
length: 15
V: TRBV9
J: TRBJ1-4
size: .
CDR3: CASSLRGSANEKLFF
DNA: TGTGCCAGCAGTTTAAGGGGATCGGCTAATGAAAAACTGTTTTTT

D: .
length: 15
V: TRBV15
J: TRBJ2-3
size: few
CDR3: CATSRAGYSTDTQYF
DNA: TGTGCCACCAGCAGAGCCGGTTACAGCACAGATACGCAGTATTTT

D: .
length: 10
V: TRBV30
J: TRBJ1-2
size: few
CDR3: CACRIYGYTF
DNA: TGTGCCTGTAGGATCTATGGCTACACCTTC

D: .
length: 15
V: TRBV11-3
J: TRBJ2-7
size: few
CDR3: CASSSNRGALTGPYF
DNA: TGTGCCAGCAGCTCCAATCGGGGGGCCCTAACCGGGCCGTACTTC

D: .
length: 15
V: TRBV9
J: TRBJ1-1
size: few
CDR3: CASSGSAGINTEAFF
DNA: TGTGCCAGCAGCGGTAGTGCAGGAATTAACACTGAAGCTTTCTTT

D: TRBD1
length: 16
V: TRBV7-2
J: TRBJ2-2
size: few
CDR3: CASSLVGGPNTGELFF
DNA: TGTGCCAGCAGCTTAGTAGGGGGCCCGAACACCGGGGAGCTGTTTTTT